This T cell receptor (beta chain) appears in the sequencing data of a study of vaccination and CD4 T cells after COVID-19. TCRdb re-called the PCR reads through MiXCR, storing one row per CDR3 protein. Of 31,000 or so distinct CDR3 sequences listed, around 49% were seen once; the top ten hold about 5.6%. Described time point: late sampling 161 to 241 days after vaccination in a few convalescent patients. The receptor was derived from a human donor who had recovered from COVID-19. The source material was CD4+ T cells from blood, sampled about 7 months after SARS-CoV-2 vaccination.

In nucleotides, the CDR3 is TGTGCCAGCAGCAAAGTTGGGCCACCGGGACTATCCGGAGAGGCGAACACCGGGGAGCTGTTTTTT. Protein product: CASSKVGPPGLSGEANTGELFF. The chain uses TRBV21-1 and TRBJ2-2; the table assigns TRBD2, which was not confirmed against the DNA. TRBV21-1 is noted as a pseudogene. The CDR3 has 22 residues.